Presented here are 4 T cell receptor beta chains from one specimen sequenced in a study of low-dose radiotherapy and immunotherapy resistance in tumors. Both TCRalpha and TCRbeta chains were reverse transcribed with V-gene-specific primers. With a constant-region primer and a V-primer adapter, TCRs were subjected to 20 PCR cycles of amplification. TCRdb reprocessed the reads with MiXCR, giving one entry per CDR3 protein. In the table there are 80,000 to 95,000 distinct CDR3 sequences, more than 8% of which are singletons. The time point: before trial treatment. The sample in question was PBMCs, obtained before treatment. These receptors all stem from a male donor with prostate cancer.

In its sample, this clonotype was seen many times. CDR3: CSARVPQAHYGYTF. The CDR3 DNA reads as TGCAGCGCTAGAGTACCACAGGCTCACTATGGCTACACCTTC. The V call is TRBV29-1, the J call TRBJ1-2; TRBD1 might be the D (5 bases). CDR1 SQVTM and CDR2 ANQGSEA come from the germline V gene. V lost 7 bases, J lost 3 bases, and 18 bases lay in between. This CDR3 spans 14 amino acids.

Regarding this clonotype: This sequence is one base from a far larger clone and is likely a read error. CDR3: CASSFPLTSGRLIYEQFF. Written as DNA, the CDR3 is TGTGCCAGCAGCTTCCCCCTGACTAGCGGGAGACTTATTTACGAGCAGTTCTTC. The chain carries TRBV7-9 and TRBJ2-1; 12 nucleotides match TRBD2. Trimming cost V 3 bases and J 10 bases; bases outside gene matches: 16. CDR3 size: 18 residues. Germline V gene data show CDR1 as SEHNR and CDR2 as FQNEAQ (reference sequence).

In its sample, this clonotype was seen many times. The J gene is TRBJ2-1, the V gene TRBV12-3 or TRBV12-4; D uncertain. The CDR3 runs 16 residues. V was pared by 7 bases and J by 0 bases, with 16 bases between. Written as DNA, the CDR3 is TGTGCCAGCACTACTGCCCGGGTGATCTCCTACAATGAGCAGTTCTTC. Translated: CASTTARVISYNEQFF.

This clonotype was observed many times. This sequence joins TRBV6-2 or TRBV6-3 and TRBJ2-7, with 9 positions matching TRBD2. V shed 2 bases and J 6 bases; nucleotides not matched to a gene: 11. The CDR3 extends over 16 amino acids. The germline V gene has CDR1 MNHEY and CDR2 SVGEGT. As DNA, the CDR3 is TGTGCCAGCAGTTACATGCGGGCTAGCGGGACCCTCGAGCAGTACTTC. Translation: CASSYMRASGTLEQYF.